Below, 16 T cell receptor beta chains from the same sample are listed, as sequenced in a study of T cells in localized non-small cell lung cancer. Method: immunoSEQ multiplex PCR; TCRdb's copy keeps in-frame clones and lacks some. The data show roughly 71,000 clones, 86% seen once. This specimen consisted of peripheral blood, obtained before any cancer treatment. The receptors were sampled from a male donor at least 60 years old with stage III squamous cell lung carcinoma.

The rearrangement links TRBV7-2 to TRBJ2-2, with unresolved D. Germline V gene sequence: CDR1 SGHTA, CDR2 FQGNSA. Trimming removed 5 bases at V and 0 bases at J, with 4 bases between. The CDR3 loop spans 13 amino acids. As DNA, the CDR3 is TGTGCCAGCAGCGGTGCGAACACCGGGGAGCTGTTTTTT. Translating gives CASSGANTGELFF.

The rearrangement joins TRBV7-9 to TRBJ2-6; tentative D call: TRBD2 (5 bases). Germline-derived CDR1 and CDR2 are SEHNR and FQNEAQ (reference sequence). This CDR3 comprises 15 residues. V shed 8 bases and J shed 2 bases, with 13 bases lying between them. In nucleotides, the CDR3 is TGTGCCAGCCGAGCTTACGGGGCTGGGGCCAACGTCCTGACTTTC. Translated, it gives CASRAYGAGANVLTF.

This chain connects TRBV12-5 to TRBJ1-2; D remains ambiguous. Germline V CDR1 and CDR2: LGHNT, FRNRAP. V lost 2 bases, J lost 3 bases, and 7 bases lay in between. CDR3 length equals 13 residues. CDR3 in amino acids: CASGLTPHYGYTF. The CDR3 DNA reads as TGTGCTAGTGGTTTGACCCCCCACTATGGCTACACCTTC.

This sequence joins TRBV20-1 and TRBJ1-4, with D perhaps matching TRBD1 (5 bases). V dropped 4 bases and J dropped 7 bases, with 7 bases sitting between them. The CDR3 contains 11 residues. Germline assignment: CDR1 DFQATT and CDR2 SNEGSKA (reference sequence). CDR3 sequence: CSATGFEKLFF. Here the CDR3 DNA reads TGCAGTGCTACAGGGTTTGAAAAACTGTTTTTT.

The V and J genes are TRBV19 and TRBJ1-2; 7 nucleotides match TRBD1. CDR3 length equals 12 residues. Germline V gene sequence: CDR1 LNHDA, CDR2 SQIVND (reference sequence). V lost 10 bases to trimming and J lost 7 bases; unmatched junction nucleotides: 9. The CDR3 sequence: CATSRTGFGYTF. CDR3 bases: TGTGCCACCTCTCGGACAGGTTTTGGCTACACCTTC.

The chain links TRBV7-9 to TRBJ1-6; 7 bases align to TRBD1. The V gene end was trimmed by 4 bases and the J gene end by 7 bases; junction bases not matched to a gene: 7. CDR3 length equals 15 residues. Germline V lookup: CDR1 SEHNR, CDR2 FQNEAQ (reference sequence). As DNA, the CDR3 is TGTGCCAGCAGCTCAGCCGGGACAGACAATTCACCCCTCCACTTT. This translates into CASSSAGTDNSPLHF.

The V and J genes are TRBV11-1 and TRBJ2-5, with 9 bases that match TRBD2. The CDR3 is 15 residues long. Germline V gene sequence: CDR1 SGHAT, CDR2 FQDESV (reference sequence). The V gene end was trimmed by 3 bases and the J gene end by 1 base; junction bases not matched to a gene: 3. CDR3 sequence: CASSFSGGFQETQYF. CDR3 in DNA: TGTGCCAGCAGCTTTAGCGGGGGTTTCCAAGAGACCCAGTACTTC.

The genes are TRBV7-2 and TRBJ1-1; D gene unclear. The CDR3 has 14 amino acids. Trimming shortened V by 4 bases and J by 4 bases, and 13 bases separated the two germline ends. The V gene's germline CDR1 is SGHTA and CDR2 FQGNSA. CDR3 amino acids: CASSSRASRTEAFF. The CDR3 DNA reads as TGTGCCAGCAGCTCACGGGCCTCACGCACTGAAGCTTTCTTT.

This rearrangement joins TRBV29-1 to TRBJ2-4, with 7 nucleotides matching TRBD1. V lost 4 bases, J lost 0 bases, and 12 bases stayed unmatched. Germline-derived CDR1 and CDR2 are SQVTM and ANQGSEA. This CDR3 is 17 amino acids long. The CDR3 region is CSVAGQAGGLAKNIQYF. The CDR3 DNA sequence: TGCAGCGTTGCCGGACAGGCAGGCGGTCTAGCCAAAAACATTCAGTACTTC.

The J gene is TRBJ2-2, the V gene TRBV10-3; TRBD1 aligns across 7 bases. CDR1 is ENHRY, CDR2 SYGVKD, per germline. The CDR3 is 17 residues long. V lost 5 bases, J lost 3 bases, and 12 bases stayed unmatched. CDR3 sequence reads: CAISLNPGGTYTGELFF. DNA for the CDR3: TGTGCCATCAGTCTGAATCCAGGGGGAACGTACACCGGGGAGCTGTTTTTT.

A few counts support this clone. The chain couples TRBV9 to TRBJ1-1; D is uncertain. Between the trimmed V and J ends, which lost 0 bases and 6 bases, there was a span of 12 bases. CDR1 SGDLS and CDR2 YYNGEE come from the germline V gene. This CDR3 has 14 amino acids. The CDR3: CASSVGSPGAEAFF. DNA of the CDR3: TGTGCCAGCAGCGTAGGGTCTCCTGGGGCTGAAGCTTTCTTT.

This clone was counted once. This chain uses TRBV7-3 with TRBJ1-1; 8 nucleotides align to TRBD1. The CDR3 extends over 14 amino acids. Germline lookup yields CDR1 SGHTA and CDR2 FQGTGA. V was pared by 5 bases and J by 1 base, with 3 bases of the junction left unmatched. The CDR3 region has the DNA TGTGCCAGCAGCCTACAGGGGGGGAACACTGAAGCTTTCTTT. It specifies CASSLQGGNTEAFF. The full variable domain, its missing parts supplied by reference TRBV7-3 and TRBJ1-1, is GAGVSQTPSNKVTEKGKYVELRCDPISGHTALYWYRQSLGQGPEFLIYFQGTGAADDSGLPNDRFFAVRPEGSVSTLKIQRTERGDSAVYLCASSLQGGNTEAFFGQGTRLTVV.

The chain uses TRBV6-6 and TRBJ1-4; D possibly corresponds to TRBD1 (5 bases). Germline V CDR1 and CDR2: MNHNY, SVGAGI (reference sequence). With 6 bases removed from V and 2 bases from J, the gap between germline ends came to 10 bases. The CDR3 length is 14 residues. CDR3 DNA sequence: TGTGCCAGCAGGACACAGGAGACTAATGAAAAACTGTTTTTT. It yields the protein CASRTQETNEKLFF.

The chain's CDR3 is CASSLGFGATEAFF. The CDR3 DNA reads TGTGCCAGCAGCTTAGGCTTCGGCGCCACTGAAGCTTTCTTT. The chain employs TRBV7-2 and TRBJ1-1, with unresolved D. V lost 1 base, J lost 4 bases, and 10 bases lay in between. Germline V gene sequence: CDR1 SGHTA, CDR2 FQGNSA. The CDR3 sequence is 14 residues long.

This chain uses TRBV10-1 with TRBJ2-3, with TRBD2 identical over 8 bases. V was clipped by 0 bases and J by 1 base; unmatched bases: 3. Germline V gene sequence: CDR1 WNHNN, CDR2 SYGVQD (reference sequence). This CDR3 comprises 16 residues. In DNA form, the CDR3 reads TGCGCCAGCAGTGAGTCTAATAGCGGGGGCACAGATACGCAGTATTTT. Protein product: CASSESNSGGTDTQYF.

This clone showed up just once. This chain connects TRBV27 to TRBJ2-5; D is undetermined. The length of the CDR3 is 14 residues. With 8 bases removed from V and 4 bases from J, the gap between germline ends came to 17 bases. Germline V gene data show CDR1 as MNHEY and CDR2 as SMNVEV (reference sequence). CDR3 loop: CASGPWPGRETQYF. The DNA for the CDR3 is TGTGCCAGCGGACCCTGGCCAGGCCGAGAGACCCAGTACTTC.